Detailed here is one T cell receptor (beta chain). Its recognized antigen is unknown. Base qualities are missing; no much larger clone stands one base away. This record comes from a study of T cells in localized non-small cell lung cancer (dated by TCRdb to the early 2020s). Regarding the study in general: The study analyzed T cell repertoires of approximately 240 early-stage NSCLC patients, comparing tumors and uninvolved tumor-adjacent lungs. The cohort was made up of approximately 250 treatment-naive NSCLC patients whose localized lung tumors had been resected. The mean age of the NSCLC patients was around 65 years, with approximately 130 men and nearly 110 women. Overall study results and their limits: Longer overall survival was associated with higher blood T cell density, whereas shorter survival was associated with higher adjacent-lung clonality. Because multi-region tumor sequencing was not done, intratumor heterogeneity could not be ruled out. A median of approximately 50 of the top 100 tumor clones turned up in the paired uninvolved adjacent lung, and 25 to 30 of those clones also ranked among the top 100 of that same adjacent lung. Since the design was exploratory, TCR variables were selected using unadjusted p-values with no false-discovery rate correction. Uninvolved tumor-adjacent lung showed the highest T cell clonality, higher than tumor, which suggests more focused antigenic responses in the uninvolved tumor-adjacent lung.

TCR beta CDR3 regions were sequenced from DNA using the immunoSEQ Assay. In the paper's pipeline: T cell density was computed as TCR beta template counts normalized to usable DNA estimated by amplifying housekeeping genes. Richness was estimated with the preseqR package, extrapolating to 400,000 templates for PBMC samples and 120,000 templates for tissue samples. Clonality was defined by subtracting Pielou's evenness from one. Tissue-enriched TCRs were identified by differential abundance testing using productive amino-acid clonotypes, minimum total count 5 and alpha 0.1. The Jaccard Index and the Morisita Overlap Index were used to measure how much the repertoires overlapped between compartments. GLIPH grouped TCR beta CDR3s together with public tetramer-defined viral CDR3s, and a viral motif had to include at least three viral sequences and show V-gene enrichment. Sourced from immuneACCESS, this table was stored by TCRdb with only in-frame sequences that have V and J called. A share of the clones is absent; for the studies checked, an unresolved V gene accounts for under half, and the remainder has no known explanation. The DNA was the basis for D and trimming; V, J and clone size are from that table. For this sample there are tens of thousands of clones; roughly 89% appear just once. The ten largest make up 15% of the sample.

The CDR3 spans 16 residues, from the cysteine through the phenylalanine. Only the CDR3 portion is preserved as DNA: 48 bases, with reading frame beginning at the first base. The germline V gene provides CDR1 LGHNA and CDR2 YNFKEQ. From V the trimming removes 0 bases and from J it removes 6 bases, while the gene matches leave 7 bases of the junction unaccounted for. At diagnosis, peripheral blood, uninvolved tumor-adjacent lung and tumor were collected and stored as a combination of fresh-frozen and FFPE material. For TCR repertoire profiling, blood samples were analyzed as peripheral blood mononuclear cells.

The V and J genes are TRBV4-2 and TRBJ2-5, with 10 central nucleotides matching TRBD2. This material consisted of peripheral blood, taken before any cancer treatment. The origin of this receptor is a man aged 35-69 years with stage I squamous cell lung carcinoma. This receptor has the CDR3 CASSQDQLAGRKTQYF. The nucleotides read TGTGCCAGCAGCCAAGATCAACTAGCGGGGCGAAAGACCCAGTACTTC.